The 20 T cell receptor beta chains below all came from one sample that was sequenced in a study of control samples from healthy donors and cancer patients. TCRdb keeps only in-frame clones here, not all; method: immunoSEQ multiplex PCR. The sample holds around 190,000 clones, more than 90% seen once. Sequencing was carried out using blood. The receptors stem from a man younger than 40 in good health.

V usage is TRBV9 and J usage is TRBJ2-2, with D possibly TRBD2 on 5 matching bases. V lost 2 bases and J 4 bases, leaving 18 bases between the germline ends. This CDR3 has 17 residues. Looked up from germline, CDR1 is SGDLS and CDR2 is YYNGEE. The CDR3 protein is CASSVRVSGGGTGELFF. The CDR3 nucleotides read TGTGCCAGCAGCGTTAGGGTGAGTGGAGGAGGCACCGGGGAGCTGTTTTTT. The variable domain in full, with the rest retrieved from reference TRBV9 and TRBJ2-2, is DSGVTQTPKHLITATGQRVTLRCSPRSGDLSVYWYQQSLDQGLQFLIQYYNGEERAKGNILERFSAQQFPDLHSELNLSSLELGDSALYFCASSVRVSGGGTGELFFGEGSRLTVL.

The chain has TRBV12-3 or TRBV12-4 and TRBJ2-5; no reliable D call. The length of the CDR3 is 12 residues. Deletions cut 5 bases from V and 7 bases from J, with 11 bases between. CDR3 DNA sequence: TGTGCCAGCAGTCCGCCGGGCGCGACCCAGTACTTC. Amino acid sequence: CASSPPGATQYF.

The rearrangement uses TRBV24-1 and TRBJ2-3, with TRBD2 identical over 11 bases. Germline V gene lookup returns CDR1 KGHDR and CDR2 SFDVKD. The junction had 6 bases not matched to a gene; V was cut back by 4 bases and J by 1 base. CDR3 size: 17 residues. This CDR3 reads CATSEPGLAGRTDTQYF. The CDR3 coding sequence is TGTGCCACCAGTGAACCTGGACTAGCGGGCCGCACAGATACGCAGTATTTT.

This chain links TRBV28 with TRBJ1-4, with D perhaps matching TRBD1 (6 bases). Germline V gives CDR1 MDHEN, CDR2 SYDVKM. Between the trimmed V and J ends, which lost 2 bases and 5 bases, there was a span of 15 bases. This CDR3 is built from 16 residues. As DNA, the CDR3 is TGTGCCAGCAGTTTACCTAAGACAGGTTCCAATGAAAAACTGTTTTTT. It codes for CASSLPKTGSNEKLFF. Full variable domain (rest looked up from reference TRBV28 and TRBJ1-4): DVKVTQSSRYLVKRTGEKVFLECVQDMDHENMFWYRQDPGLGLRLIYFSYDVKMKEKGDIPEGYSVSREKKERFSLILESASTNQTSMYLCASSLPKTGSNEKLFFGSGTQLSVL.

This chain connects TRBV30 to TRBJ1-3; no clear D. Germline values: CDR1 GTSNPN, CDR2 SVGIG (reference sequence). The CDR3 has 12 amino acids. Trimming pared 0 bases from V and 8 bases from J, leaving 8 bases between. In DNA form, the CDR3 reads TGTGCCTGGAGTGTTCAGAGGGACACCATATATTTT. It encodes CAWSVQRDTIYF.

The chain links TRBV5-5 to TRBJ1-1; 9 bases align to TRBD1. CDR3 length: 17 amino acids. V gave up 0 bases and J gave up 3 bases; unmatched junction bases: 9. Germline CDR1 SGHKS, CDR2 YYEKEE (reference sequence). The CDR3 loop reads CASSLAGTGSPDTEAFF. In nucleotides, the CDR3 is TGTGCCAGCAGCTTGGCAGGGACAGGGTCCCCGGACACTGAAGCTTTCTTT. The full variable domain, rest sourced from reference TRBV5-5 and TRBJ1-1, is DAGVTQSPTHLIKTRGQQVTLRCSPISGHKSVSWYQQVLGQGPQFIFQYYEKEERGRGNFPDRFSARQFPNYSSELNVNALLLGDSALYLCASSLAGTGSPDTEAFFGQGTRLTVV.

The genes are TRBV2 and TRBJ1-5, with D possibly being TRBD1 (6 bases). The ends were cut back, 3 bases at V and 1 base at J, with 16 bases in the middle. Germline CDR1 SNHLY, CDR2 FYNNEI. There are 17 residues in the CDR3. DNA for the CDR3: TGTGCCAGCAGTGATGATTCGGGGGCGAAGAGCAATCAGCCCCAGCATTTT. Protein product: CASSDDSGAKSNQPQHF.

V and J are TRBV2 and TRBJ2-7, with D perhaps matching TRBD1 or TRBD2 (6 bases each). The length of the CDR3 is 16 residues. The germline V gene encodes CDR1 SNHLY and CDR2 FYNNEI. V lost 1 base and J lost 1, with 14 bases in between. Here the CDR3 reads CASSEVRGTMSYEQYF. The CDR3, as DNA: TGTGCCAGCAGTGAAGTTCGGGGGACAATGTCCTACGAGCAGTACTTC. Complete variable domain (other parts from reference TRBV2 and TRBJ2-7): EPEVTQTPSHQVTQMGQEVILRCVPISNHLYFYWYRQILGQKVEFLVSFYNNEISEKSEIFDDQFSVERPDGSNFTLKIRSTKLEDSAMYFCASSEVRGTMSYEQYFGPGTRLTVT.

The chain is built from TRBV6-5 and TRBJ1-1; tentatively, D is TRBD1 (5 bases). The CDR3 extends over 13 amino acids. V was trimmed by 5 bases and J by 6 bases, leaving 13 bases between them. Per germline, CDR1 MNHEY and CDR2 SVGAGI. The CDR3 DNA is TGTGCCAGCAGTCCGATTAAGGGGTCTGAAGCTTTCTTT. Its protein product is CASSPIKGSEAFF.

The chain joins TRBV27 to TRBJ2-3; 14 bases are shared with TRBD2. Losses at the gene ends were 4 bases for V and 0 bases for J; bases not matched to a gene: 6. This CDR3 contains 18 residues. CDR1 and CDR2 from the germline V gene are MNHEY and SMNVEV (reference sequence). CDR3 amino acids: CASSYRGLAGVSTDTQYF. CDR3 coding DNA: TGTGCCAGCAGTTACCGGGGACTAGCGGGGGTTAGCACAGATACGCAGTATTTT.

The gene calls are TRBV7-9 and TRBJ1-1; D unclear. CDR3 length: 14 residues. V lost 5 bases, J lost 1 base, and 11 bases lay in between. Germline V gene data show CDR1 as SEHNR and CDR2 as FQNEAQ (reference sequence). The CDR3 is CASSNPTRNTEAFF. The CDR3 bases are TGTGCCAGCAGCAACCCGACACGGAACACTGAAGCTTTCTTT.

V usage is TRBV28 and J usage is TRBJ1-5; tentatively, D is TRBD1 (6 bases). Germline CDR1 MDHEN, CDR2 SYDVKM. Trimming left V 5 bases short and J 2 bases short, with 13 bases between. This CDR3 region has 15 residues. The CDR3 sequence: CASSLRGSGNQPQHF. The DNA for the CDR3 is TGTGCCAGCAGTCTCAGGGGCAGCGGCAATCAGCCCCAGCATTTT.

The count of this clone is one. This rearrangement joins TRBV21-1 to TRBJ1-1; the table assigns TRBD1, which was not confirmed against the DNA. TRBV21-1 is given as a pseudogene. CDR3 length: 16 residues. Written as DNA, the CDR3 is TGTGCCAGCAGCAAAGGACAGCCCGCCGGGTACACTGAAGCTTTCTTT. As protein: CASSKGQPAGYTEAFF.

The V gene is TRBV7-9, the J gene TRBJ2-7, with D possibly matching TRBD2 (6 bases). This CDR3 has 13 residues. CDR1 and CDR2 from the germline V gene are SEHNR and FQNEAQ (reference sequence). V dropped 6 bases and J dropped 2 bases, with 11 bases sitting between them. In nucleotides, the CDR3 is TGTGCCAGCAGGGGGGGACTTACCTACGAGCAGTACTTC. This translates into CASRGGLTYEQYF. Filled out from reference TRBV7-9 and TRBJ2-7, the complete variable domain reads DTGVSQNPRHKITKRGQNVTFRCDPISEHNRLYWYRQTLGQGPEFLTYFQNEAQLEKSRLLSDRFSAERPKGSFSTLEIQRTEQGDSAMYLCASRGGLTYEQYFGPGTRLTVT.

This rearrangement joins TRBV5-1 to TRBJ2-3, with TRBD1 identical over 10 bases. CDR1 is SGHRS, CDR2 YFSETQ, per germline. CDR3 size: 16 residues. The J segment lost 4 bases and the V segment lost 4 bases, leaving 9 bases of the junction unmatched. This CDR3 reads CASSGRDRGASDTQYF. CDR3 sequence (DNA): TGCGCCAGCAGCGGGAGGGACAGGGGAGCCTCAGATACGCAGTATTTT.

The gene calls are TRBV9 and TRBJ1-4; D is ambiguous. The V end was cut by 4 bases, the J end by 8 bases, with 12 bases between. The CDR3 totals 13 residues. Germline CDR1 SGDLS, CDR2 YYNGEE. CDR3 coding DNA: TGTGCCAGCAGCTCCCAGCCCCAGGAAAAACTGTTTTTT. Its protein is CASSSQPQEKLFF.

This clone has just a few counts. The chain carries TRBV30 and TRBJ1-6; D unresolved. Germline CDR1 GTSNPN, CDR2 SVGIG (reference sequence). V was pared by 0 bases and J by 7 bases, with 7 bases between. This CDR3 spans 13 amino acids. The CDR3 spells CAWSVQQNSPLHF. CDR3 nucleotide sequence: TGTGCCTGGAGTGTACAACAGAATTCACCCCTCCACTTT.

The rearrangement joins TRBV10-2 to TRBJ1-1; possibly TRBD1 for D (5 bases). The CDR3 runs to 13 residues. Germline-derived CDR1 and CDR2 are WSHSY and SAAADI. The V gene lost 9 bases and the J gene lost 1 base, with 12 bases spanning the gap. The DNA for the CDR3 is TGCGCCAGTTCTAGGGGAGGGAACACTGAAGCTTTCTTT. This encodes CASSRGGNTEAFF.

As DNA, the CDR3 is TGTGCCAGCAGCCCACACCCCGCGGAGACCCAGTACTTC. It encodes CASSPHPAETQYF. V usage is TRBV9 and J usage is TRBJ2-5; no firm D call. The CDR3 totals 13 residues. Per the germline V gene, CDR1 is SGDLS and CDR2 is YYNGEE. The V gene lost 4 bases and the J gene lost 5 bases, with 12 bases spanning the gap.

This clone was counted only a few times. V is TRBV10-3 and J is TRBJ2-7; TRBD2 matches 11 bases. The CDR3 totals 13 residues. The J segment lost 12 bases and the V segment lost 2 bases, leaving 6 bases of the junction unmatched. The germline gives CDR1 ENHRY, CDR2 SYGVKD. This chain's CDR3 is CAISEVVAGGGYF. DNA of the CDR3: TGTGCCATCAGTGAGGTGGTAGCGGGAGGGGGGTACTTC.